This T cell receptor beta chain was retrieved from a study of T cell responses to AZD1222 COVID-19 vaccine. For the study at large: Investigators merged groups given second doses at roughly 4 or roughly 12 weeks. Study-level results: Spike-specific TCR breadth and depth went up after people got two AZD1222 doses. No day 14 peak samples; only post-peak repertoires were characterized. Epitopes outside B.1.351 and B.1.1.7 mutated regions reportedly drew nearly half of spike TCRs.

About this clone: Its cognate antigen is unknown.

CDR3 size: 14 residues. V shed 5 bases and J 5 bases; nucleotides not matched to a gene: 6. Germline CDR1 reads SGHTA; CDR2 reads FQGNSA. Method: immunoSEQ multiplex PCR; TCRdb's copy keeps in-frame clones and lacks some. The repertoire holds roughly 100,000 clones, with 88% as singletons. Sequenced material: peripheral blood, taken on day 0 of AZD1222 vaccination. The TCR originated in an adult in good health. The genes are TRBV7-2 and TRBJ1-2; 9 positions agree with TRBD1. Here the CDR3 reads CASSLTGQGYGYTF. Written as DNA, the CDR3 is TGTGCCAGCAGCCTTACGGGACAGGGTTATGGCTACACCTTC.